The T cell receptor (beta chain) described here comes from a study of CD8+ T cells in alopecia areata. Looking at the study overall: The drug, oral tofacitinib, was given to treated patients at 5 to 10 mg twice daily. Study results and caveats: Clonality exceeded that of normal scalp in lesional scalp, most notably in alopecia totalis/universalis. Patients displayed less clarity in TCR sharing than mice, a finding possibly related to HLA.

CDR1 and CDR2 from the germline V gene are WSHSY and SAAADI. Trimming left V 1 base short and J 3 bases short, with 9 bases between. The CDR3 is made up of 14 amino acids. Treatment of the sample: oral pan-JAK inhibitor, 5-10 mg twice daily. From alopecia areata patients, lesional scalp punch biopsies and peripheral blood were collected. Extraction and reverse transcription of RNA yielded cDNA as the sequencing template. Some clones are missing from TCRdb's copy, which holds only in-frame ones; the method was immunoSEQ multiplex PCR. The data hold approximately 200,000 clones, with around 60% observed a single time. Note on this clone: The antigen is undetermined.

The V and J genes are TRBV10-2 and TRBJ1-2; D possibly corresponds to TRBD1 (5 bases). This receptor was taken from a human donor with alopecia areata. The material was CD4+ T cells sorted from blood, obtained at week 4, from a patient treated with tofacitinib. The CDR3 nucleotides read TGCGCCAGCAGTGAGTGGGTAGGGGACTATGGCTACACCTTC. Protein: CASSEWVGDYGYTF.